What follows describes a single T cell receptor beta chain. This entry is derived from a study of blood T cell repertoires in COVID-19. At the level of the study: Acute and convalescent COVID-19 specimens originated in the United States, Italy and Spain. PBMCs, B-cell-depleted T cells, or T cells were the source of the cDNA or gDNA that made up the material.

Per the original methods: Reference gene primer amplification yielded estimated nucleated cell counts. Only in-frame clones appear in the TCRdb table, and some are missing; sequencing was by immunoSEQ multiplex PCR. V and J calls and clone size follow that table, whereas D and trimming were derived from the DNA. The table lists about 260,000 clones, 86% of them singletons. V was pared by 4 bases and J by 1 base, with 15 bases between. Germline V CDR1 and CDR2: LNHDA, SQIVND (reference sequence). The CDR3 runs to 16 residues. The receptor was derived from a man aged 35 to 55 who had recovered from COVID-19. The rearrangement uses TRBV19 and TRBJ2-3; possible D gene TRBD1, 5 bases. Source material: peripheral blood. The CDR3 protein is CASSRSRQTRTDTQYF. The DNA for the CDR3 is TGTGCCAGTAGTAGGAGTAGACAGACCCGCACAGATACGCAGTATTTT.